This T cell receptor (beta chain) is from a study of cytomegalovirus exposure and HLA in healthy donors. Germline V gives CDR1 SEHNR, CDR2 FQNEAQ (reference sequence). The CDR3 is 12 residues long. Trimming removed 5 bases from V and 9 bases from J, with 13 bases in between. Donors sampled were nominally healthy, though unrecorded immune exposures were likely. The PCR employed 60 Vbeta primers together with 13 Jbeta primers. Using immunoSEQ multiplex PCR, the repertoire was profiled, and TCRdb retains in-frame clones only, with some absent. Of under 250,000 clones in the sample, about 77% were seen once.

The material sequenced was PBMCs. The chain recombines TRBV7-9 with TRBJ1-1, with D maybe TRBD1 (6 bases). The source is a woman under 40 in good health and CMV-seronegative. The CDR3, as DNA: TGTGCCAGCAGCCTAGGACAGCCCAAAGCTTTCTTT. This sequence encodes CASSLGQPKAFF.